This passage covers 22 T cell receptor beta chains from one sample sequenced in a study of identical twins. Each CDR3 protein gets one entry after TCRdb re-called the 5' RACE reads with MiXCR. This table has 250,000 to 350,000 distinct CDR3 sequences, around 8.8% appearing once. The data were also submitted as part of a second study, on yellow fever vaccine responses in identical twins.

The sequenced sample was memory (CD45RO+) T cells sorted from blood. The receptors stem from a young woman in good health.

The chain employs TRBV11-2 and TRBJ2-1; 10 bases match TRBD2. CDR1 SGHAT and CDR2 FQNNGV come from the germline V gene. The V segment lost 2 bases and the J segment 8 bases; nucleotides outside the gene matches: 3. The CDR3 has 14 amino acids. Here the CDR3 reads CASSLRLAGHEQFF. The CDR3 DNA sequence: TGTGCCAGCAGCTTAAGACTAGCGGGCCATGAGCAGTTCTTC.

Notes on this clonotype: One junction end disagrees with the germline gene, perhaps due to a read error. The V gene is TRBV7-2, the J gene TRBJ2-7, with D unresolved. The CDR3 contains 16 residues. The germline V gene encodes CDR1 SGHTA and CDR2 FQGNSA. The CDR3 sequence: CASSLVPTGGIYEEYF. The CDR3 nucleotides are TGTGCCAGCAGCTTAGTCCCGACCGGTGGGATCTACGAGGAGTACTTC.

This clonotype has just a few counts. The gene calls are TRBV19 and TRBJ1-6; 10 bases are a match to TRBD1. CDR3 size: 15 residues. The germline gives CDR1 LNHDA, CDR2 SQIVND (reference sequence). V lost 9 bases to trimming and J lost 9 bases; unmatched junction nucleotides: 11. The CDR3 bases are TGTGCCAGCCAGGGGGACAGGGGATTAAGTTCACCCCTCCACTTT. Residues: CASQGDRGLSSPLHF.

This clonotype was detected many times. The chain is built from TRBV10-1 and TRBJ2-1; the match to TRBD2 covers 12 bases. The CDR3 is made up of 16 amino acids. The germline V gene encodes CDR1 WNHNN and CDR2 SYGVQD (reference sequence). V lost 5 bases, J lost 6 bases, and 8 bases stayed unmatched. The CDR3 DNA sequence: TGCGCCAGCAGTTCAAATCCGGGACTAGCGGGCAATGAGCAGTTCTTC. Translating it yields CASSSNPGLAGNEQFF.

This clonotype was picked up many times. The rearrangement joins TRBV12-3 or TRBV12-4 to TRBJ1-6, with 9 bases identical to TRBD1. V shed 4 bases and J 7 bases; nucleotides not matched to a gene: 2. The CDR3 has 14 residues. CDR3 bases: TGTGCCAGCAGTTACAGGGGGCGGAATTCACCCCTCCACTTT. Encoded protein: CASSYRGRNSPLHF.

In this sample, this clonotype turned up many times. The V and J genes are TRBV20-1 and TRBJ2-3, with TRBD2 matching over 11 bases. The CDR3 is 16 amino acids. From germline, CDR1 is DFQATT and CDR2 SNEGSKA (reference sequence). Trimming took 0 bases from V and 4 from J; bases not matched to a gene: 6. This CDR3 is CSARDLVAGGPDTQYF. CDR3 coding DNA: TGCAGTGCTAGAGATCTCGTAGCGGGGGGGCCAGATACGCAGTATTTT.

The rearrangement links TRBV20-1 to TRBJ2-3, with TRBD1 matching 9 bases. There are 16 residues in the CDR3. Per germline, CDR1 DFQATT and CDR2 SNEGSKA (reference sequence). The ends lost 7 bases at V and 2 bases at J; junction bases unmatched: 13. CDR3 bases: TGCAGTGTATCGACAGGGGGGGGGGACTACACAGATACGCAGTATTTT. This translates into CSVSTGGGDYTDTQYF.

This clonotype was seen repeatedly, ten times or more. V and J are TRBV27 and TRBJ2-7, with TRBD2 matching 11 bases. The germline gives CDR1 MNHEY, CDR2 SMNVEV (reference sequence). This CDR3 is built from 15 residues. V gave up 5 bases and J gave up 3 bases; unmatched junction bases: 6. CDR3 in amino acids: CASSPLAGAYYEQYF. The CDR3 DNA follows: TGTGCCAGCAGTCCACTAGCGGGAGCTTACTACGAGCAGTACTTC.

The V call is TRBV7-9, the J call TRBJ2-1, with 9 bases aligning to TRBD2. Per the germline V gene, CDR1 is SEHNR and CDR2 is FQNEAQ (reference sequence). The CDR3 contains 16 residues. The V gene end was trimmed by 3 bases and the J gene end by 0 bases; junction bases not matched to a gene: 3. CDR3 bases: TGTGCCAGCAGCTTTCCTAGCGGGACCTCCTACAATGAGCAGTTCTTC. Translation gives CASSFPSGTSYNEQFF.

The sample holds many counts of this clonotype. V gene TRBV7-6 combines with J gene TRBJ2-1, with 9 bases identical to TRBD1. Losses at the gene ends were 5 bases for V and 5 bases for J; bases not matched to a gene: 4. Looked up from germline, CDR1 is SGHVS and CDR2 is FNYEAQ. The CDR3 is made up of 14 amino acids. The chain's CDR3 is CASSPTGGDNEQFF. The CDR3 DNA follows: TGTGCCAGCAGCCCGACAGGGGGGGACAATGAGCAGTTCTTC.

The table lists this clonotype with many counts. The chain joins TRBV10-3 to TRBJ2-5; 8 positions agree with TRBD2. This CDR3 contains 15 residues. Trimming cost V 4 bases and J 4 bases; bases outside gene matches: 8. CDR1 ENHRY and CDR2 SYGVKD come from the germline V gene. The CDR3 loop reads CAISARGGPGETQYF. The CDR3 DNA is TGTGCCATCAGTGCCCGGGGGGGGCCGGGAGAGACCCAGTACTTC.

This clonotype was counted ten times or more. J is TRBJ1-2 and V is TRBV20-1; perhaps TRBD1 as D (5 bases). V lost 0 bases and J lost 4, with 12 bases in between. The CDR3 is made up of 14 amino acids. CDR1 and CDR2 (germline): DFQATT, SNEGSKA (reference sequence). In DNA form, the CDR3 reads TGCAGTGCTAGAGATCGGGCAGGGATCTATGGCTACACCTTC. Residues: CSARDRAGIYGYTF.

This clonotype occurred a few times. The rearrangement joins TRBV7-8 to TRBJ1-6, with D perhaps TRBD1 (6 bases). V was clipped by 5 bases and J by 9 bases, with 17 bases between them. Germline CDR1 reads SGHVS; CDR2 reads FQNEAQ. The CDR3 is 15 amino acids. The CDR3 nucleotides read TGTGCCAGCAGCCTAGAGCCGACAGGCGCTTCACCCCTCCACTTT. Translated, it gives CASSLEPTGASPLHF.

There are a few counts of this clonotype. The J gene is TRBJ2-3, the V gene TRBV2; the D is unclear. The CDR3 has 12 residues. CDR1 is SNHLY and CDR2 is FYNNEI in the germline V gene. Between the trimmed V and J ends, which lost 4 bases and 4 bases, there was a span of 6 bases. CDR3 residues: CASSANSDTQYF. The CDR3 DNA follows: TGTGCCAGCAGTGCCAATTCAGATACGCAGTATTTT.

This rearrangement joins TRBV11-1 to TRBJ2-1, with a weak D call TRBD1 (5 bases). This CDR3 spans 15 amino acids. From germline, CDR1 is SGHAT and CDR2 FQDESV (reference sequence). The germline V and J ends were trimmed by 1 base and 6 bases, with 13 bases remaining between them. CDR3 loop: CASSLGQGSINEQFF. CDR3 bases: TGTGCCAGCAGCTTAGGCCAGGGCTCAATCAATGAGCAGTTCTTC.

Only a few counts were recorded for this clonotype. The chain employs TRBV10-1 and TRBJ2-7; 10 bases fit TRBD2. Unmatched junction bases numbered 17, after V lost 6 bases and J lost 3 bases. The germline V gene has CDR1 WNHNN and CDR2 SYGVQD (reference sequence). The CDR3 sequence is 18 residues long. The CDR3 DNA reads as TGCGCCAGCAGCGACCTAGCGGGAGTAAAAGGCGTGGACTACGAGCAGTACTTC. It is translated as CASSDLAGVKGVDYEQYF.

This rearrangement joins TRBV20-1 to TRBJ2-5, with 10 nucleotides matching TRBD2. In germline, CDR1 is DFQATT, CDR2 SNEGSKA (reference sequence). Trimming cost V 5 bases and J 4 bases; bases outside gene matches: 7. This CDR3 region has 14 residues. The DNA of the CDR3 is TGCAGTGCTTCTAGCGGGAGAGATGTAGAGACCCAGTACTTC. It codes for CSASSGRDVETQYF.

At least ten counts were recorded for this clonotype. The V call is TRBV9, the J call TRBJ2-5, with 9 nucleotides matching TRBD1. CDR1 and CDR2 (germline): SGDLS, YYNGEE. Unmatched junction bases numbered 4, after V lost 3 bases and J lost 1 base. There are 15 residues in the CDR3. CDR3 nucleotides: TGTGCCAGCAGCGCACAGGGGGCCCCCCAAGAGACCCAGTACTTC. Translation: CASSAQGAPQETQYF.

In this sample, this clonotype turned up many times. The chain combines TRBV5-1 with TRBJ2-7, with D unresolved. The CDR3 contains 14 residues. From germline, CDR1 is SGHRS and CDR2 YFSETQ. Trimming stripped 0 bases from V and 2 bases from J, with 9 bases between. Here the CDR3 DNA reads TGCGCCAGCAGCTTGGACGGGCTCACCTACGAGCAGTACTTC. It specifies CASSLDGLTYEQYF.

This clonotype was detected a few times. CDR3 region: CASSRTGTYEQYF. CDR3 sequence (DNA): TGTGCCAGTAGTAGGACAGGTACCTACGAGCAGTACTTC. The chain couples TRBV19 to TRBJ2-7; 7 nucleotides line up with TRBD1. The germline V gene encodes CDR1 LNHDA and CDR2 SQIVND (reference sequence). J was trimmed by 2 bases and V by 4 bases; bases with no gene match: 2. The CDR3 contains 13 residues.

This clonotype was seen a few times. The chain is built from TRBV27 and TRBJ2-1, with TRBD2 matching 9 bases. CDR1 and CDR2 (germline): MNHEY, SMNVEV (reference sequence). The CDR3 consists of 16 residues. Trimming cost V 4 bases and J 7 bases; bases outside gene matches: 11. CDR3 DNA sequence: TGTGCCAGCAGTTCGGAGGCGGGAGGGCCTTGGAATGAGCAGTTCTTC. Protein: CASSSEAGGPWNEQFF.

This clonotype has more than one count but fewer than ten. The CDR3 bases are TGTGCCAGCAGCTTAGGAGATGGGGGTAGGACTGAAGCTTTCTTT. This encodes CASSLGDGGRTEAFF. The chain joins TRBV7-9 to TRBJ1-1; D perhaps matches TRBD1 (5 bases). The CDR3 runs to 15 residues. V gave up 1 base and J gave up 5 bases, with 14 bases separating them. Germline V gene lookup returns CDR1 SEHNR and CDR2 FQNEAQ (reference sequence).